This TCR beta chain is from a study of beta chain features in type 1 diabetes. Study as a whole: Sorted cells numbering roughly 100,000,000 were examined across all samples. Study-wide results and limits: Patients with Type 1 diabetes showed moderately but significantly shorter TCRB CDR3s in all four CD4+ subsets.

This clone turned up a few times. Its specificity is unknown. The whole isolated RNA underwent reverse transcription, so sequencing captured expressed TCRB transcripts. Sequenced by immunoSEQ multiplex PCR; TCRdb stores in-frame clones only, minus some. The table records 350,000 to 400,000 clones, roughly 13% of them present only once. Trimming at V came to 5 bases and at J to 4 bases, leaving 9 bases not matched to a gene. The CDR3 loop spans 16 amino acids. From germline, CDR1 is MGHDK and CDR2 SYGVNS. This TCR was recovered from a woman in her late teens or twenties with type 1 diabetes. Sequenced material: naive CD4+ T cells from blood. The chain is built from TRBV25-1 and TRBJ2-1; TRBD1 matches at 9 bases. The CDR3 region is CASSNTPGQGYNEQFF. In DNA form, the CDR3 reads TGTGCCAGCAGTAATACCCCGGGACAGGGTTACAATGAGCAGTTCTTC.